The T cell receptor delta chain under discussion was sequenced for a study of gamma-delta T cells after stem cell transplantation. TCRdb made new clone calls on the RT-PCR reads using CATT. The repertoire holds about 2,100 delta-chain clones, with approximately 32% as singletons. This CDR3 spans 14 amino acids. CDR1 GEAIGNYY and CDR2 EKD come from the germline V gene. The V and J ends lost 3 bases and 4 bases, in that order; junction bases with no gene match: 7. This clone was seen more than once but under ten times. This receptor was identified in a human donor. It is not recorded whose cells these are; they may come from a transplant donor. The V and J genes are TRDV2 and TRDJ1; 7 bases align to TRDD3. The sample consisted of gamma-delta T cells. CDR3 coding DNA: TGTGCCTGTGACCCTCTGGGGGCCCACGATAAACTCATCTTT. This gives the protein CACDPLGAHDKLIF.